This T cell receptor (beta chain) was identified during a study of identical twins. Findings of the study overall: Invariant MAIT and iNKT cells are populations that could partly confound zero-insertion analyses.

TCRdb called the 5' RACE reads again in MiXCR, with one record for every CDR3 protein. The table lists some 440,000 distinct CDR3 sequences, approximately 24% of them singletons. The CDR3 is made up of 13 amino acids. Details on this clonotype: No antigen is known for it. The junction shows a germline mismatch at one end, possibly a read error.

These sequences were also reported in another study, on T cells expressing NK-cell markers. That paper notes: Restricting sorting to alpha-beta TCR T cells was achieved in several experiments by an anti-gamma-delta TCR antibody.

The chain uses TRBV12-3 or TRBV12-4 and TRBJ2-1; TRBD1 matches 8 bases. The TCR comes from a woman aged 18-29 years in good health. Sequences were obtained from CD4+ T cells sorted from blood. CDR3 sequence reads: CASRVTGTGAKIF. The DNA of the CDR3 is TGTGCCAGCAGGGTGACAGGGACAGGTGCTAAGATCTTC.